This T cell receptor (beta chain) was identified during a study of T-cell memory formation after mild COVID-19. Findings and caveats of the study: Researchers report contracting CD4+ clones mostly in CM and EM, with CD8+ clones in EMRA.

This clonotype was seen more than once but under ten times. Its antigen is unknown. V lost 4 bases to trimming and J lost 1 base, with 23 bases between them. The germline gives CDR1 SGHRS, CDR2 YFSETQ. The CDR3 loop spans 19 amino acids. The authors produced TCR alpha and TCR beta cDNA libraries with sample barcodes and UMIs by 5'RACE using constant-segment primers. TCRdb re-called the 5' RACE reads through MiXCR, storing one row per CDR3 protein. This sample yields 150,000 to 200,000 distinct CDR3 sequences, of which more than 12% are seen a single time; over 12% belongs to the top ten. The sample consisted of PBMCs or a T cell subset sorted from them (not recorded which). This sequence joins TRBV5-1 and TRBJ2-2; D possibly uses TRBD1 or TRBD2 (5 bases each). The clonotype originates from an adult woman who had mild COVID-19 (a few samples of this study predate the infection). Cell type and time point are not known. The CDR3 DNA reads TGCGCCAGCAGCCCCTTTTACATCATTCGGGACGGGAACACCGGGGAGCTGTTTTTT. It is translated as CASSPFYIIRDGNTGELFF.